The T cell receptor beta chain described here comes from a study of T cell repertoires in cytomegalovirus infection. The overall study: Indicated by public TCR beta signatures were CMV infection and matching HLA type. Study-level results: In two of eight donors, the top clonotype was HLA-C-restricted CMV-specific.

TCRdb re-called the reads through MiXCR, storing one row per CDR3 protein. Counted here are around 200,000 distinct CDR3 sequences, roughly a sixth occurring once; the ten biggest clones make up about 23%. On this clonotype: Antigen specificity is unknown.

Trimming pared 2 bases from V and 2 bases from J, leaving 13 bases between. The CDR3 extends over 15 amino acids. The sequence was collected from a human donor in good health (CMV status not recorded). Some clones in this sample may be carry-over from other donors' samples. J is TRBJ2-7 and V is TRBV12-3 or TRBV12-4, with D perhaps TRBD2 (5 bases). The sequencing input was CD8+ T cells from PBMCs. CDR3: CASSLSSQRAYEQYF. CDR3 bases: TGTGCCAGCAGTTTATCGAGCCAGAGGGCCTACGAGCAGTACTTC.